The 32 T cell receptor beta chains in this list originate from one sample, sequenced in a study of T cells in localized non-small cell lung cancer. Sequencing used immunoSEQ multiplex PCR; TCRdb keeps in-frame clones, though not all of them. The sample contains about 72,000 clones, approximately 84% of which appear only once. Sequenced here: peripheral blood, sampled before any cancer treatment. These receptors originate from a female donor at least 60 years old with stage I lung adenocarcinoma.

The gene calls are TRBV5-6 and TRBJ1-1; maybe TRBD1 (6 bases). Trimming cost V 3 bases and J 1 base, with 13 bases left between them. The CDR3 sequence is 15 residues long. CDR1 SGHDT and CDR2 YYEEEE come from the germline V gene. The CDR3 spells CASSSGVLPNTEAFF. CDR3 sequence (DNA): TGTGCCAGCAGCTCAGGGGTCCTTCCGAACACTGAAGCTTTCTTT.

The chain recombines TRBV7-8 with TRBJ2-1; 7 nucleotides line up with TRBD1. Germline trimming cut 5 bases from V and 3 bases from J; bases unmatched to any gene: 7. The CDR3 covers 15 residues. The germline gives CDR1 SGHVS, CDR2 FQNEAQ. The CDR3 is CASSLGTAIYNEQFF. CDR3 bases: TGTGCCAGCAGCCTCGGGACAGCGATCTACAATGAGCAGTTCTTC.

The rearrangement uses TRBV12-1 and TRBJ2-2; the table calls TRBD2, which could not be checked here. TRBV12-1 is given as a pseudogene. This CDR3 comprises 17 residues. The CDR3 region is CASSFEGGGWNTGELFF. In DNA form, the CDR3 reads TGTGCCAGCAGCTTTGAAGGCGGGGGCTGGAACACCGGGGAGCTGTTTTTT.

This chain links TRBV2 with TRBJ1-2; D unclear. Per the germline V gene, CDR1 is SNHLY and CDR2 is FYNNEI. The CDR3 spans 13 residues. The V gene lost 1 base and the J gene lost 2 bases, with 5 bases spanning the gap. Here the CDR3 DNA reads TGTGCCAGCAGTGAAGGGGCAAACTATGGCTACACCTTC. Translating gives CASSEGANYGYTF.

This chain joins TRBV6-5 and TRBJ2-3; D not certain. Between the trimmed V and J ends, which lost 6 bases and 3 bases, there was a span of 7 bases. The length of the CDR3 is 12 residues. Germline CDR1 is MNHEY and CDR2 is SVGAGI. The CDR3 is CASSRSTDTQYF. DNA of the CDR3: TGTGCCAGCAGCCGCTCGACAGATACGCAGTATTTT.

V is TRBV27 and J is TRBJ1-5; possible D gene TRBD1, 5 bases. Germline values: CDR1 MNHEY, CDR2 SMNVEV (reference sequence). The ends were cut back, 5 bases at V and 6 bases at J, with 14 bases in the middle. The CDR3 length is 14 residues. CDR3 residues: CASSPKIQGQPQHF. CDR3 bases: TGTGCCAGCAGTCCGAAAATTCAGGGTCAGCCCCAGCATTTT.

The chain recombines TRBV9 with TRBJ2-2; a weak D match, TRBD2 (6 bases). V was pared by 0 bases and J by 3 bases, with 12 bases between. CDR3 length: 16 amino acids. Germline values: CDR1 SGDLS, CDR2 YYNGEE. The CDR3 loop is CASSVGMGLHTGELFF. As DNA, the CDR3 is TGTGCCAGCAGCGTAGGAATGGGACTCCACACCGGGGAGCTGTTTTTT. The whole variable domain, remainder taken from reference TRBV9 and TRBJ2-2, is DSGVTQTPKHLITATGQRVTLRCSPRSGDLSVYWYQQSLDQGLQFLIQYYNGEERAKGNILERFSAQQFPDLHSELNLSSLELGDSALYFCASSVGMGLHTGELFFGEGSRLTVL.

This clone was counted a few times. V and J are TRBV30 and TRBJ2-3, with a weak D call TRBD2 (5 bases). The germline V gene encodes CDR1 GTSNPN and CDR2 SVGIG (reference sequence). Trimming left V 2 bases short and J 6 bases short, with 15 bases between. CDR3 length: 14 residues. CDR3 protein: CAWSSGTSSDTQYF. The CDR3 nucleotides are TGTGCCTGGAGTAGCGGAACCTCGTCGGATACGCAGTATTTT.

This clone was counted between two and nine times. The CDR3 protein is CASSFLSNGQGSAFF. CDR3 nucleotides: TGCGCCAGCAGCTTCTTATCAAATGGACAGGGGAGTGCTTTCTTT. The chain combines TRBV5-1 with TRBJ1-1; 9 nucleotides match TRBD1. J was trimmed by 11 bases and V by 2 bases; bases with no gene match: 13. The CDR3 runs to 15 residues. Germline lookup yields CDR1 SGHRS and CDR2 YFSETQ.

This rearrangement joins TRBV7-2 to TRBJ2-3; D remains unclear. CDR1 and CDR2 from the germline V gene are SGHTA and FQGNSA. The V end was cut by 2 bases, the J end by 4 bases, with 4 bases between. The length of the CDR3 is 12 residues. Written as DNA, the CDR3 is TGTGCCAGCAGCTTATGGTCAGATACGCAGTATTTT. Translated: CASSLWSDTQYF.

The V call is TRBV14, the J call TRBJ1-2; D is perhaps TRBD1 (5 bases). V gave up 2 bases and J gave up 8 bases, with 12 bases separating them. This CDR3 has 13 amino acids. Looked up from germline, CDR1 is SGHDN and CDR2 is FVKESK. The CDR3 DNA reads TGTGCCAGCAGCCAATTACGGAGGGACGGCTACACCTTC. This encodes CASSQLRRDGYTF.

The V call is TRBV29-1, the J call TRBJ2-5; 7 bases fit TRBD1. The V and J ends lost 7 bases and 5 bases, in that order; junction bases with no gene match: 10. The germline gives CDR1 SQVTM, CDR2 ANQGSEA. CDR3 size: 13 residues. The CDR3 sequence: CSGGSMTGETQYF. CDR3 in DNA: TGCAGCGGGGGGTCGATGACAGGGGAGACCCAGTACTTC.

The chain uses TRBV6-1 and TRBJ1-2; no reliable D call. V was trimmed by 6 bases and J by 5 bases, leaving 16 bases between them. The CDR3 length is 14 residues. Germline CDR1 MNHNS, CDR2 SASEGT. The DNA for the CDR3 is TGTGCCAGCAGGGAGGAGGGTGCATGGTATGGCTACACCTTC. Translated: CASREEGAWYGYTF.

The sample holds one count of this clone. V is TRBV11-1 and J is TRBJ2-7; D gene uncertain. Per the germline V gene, CDR1 is SGHAT and CDR2 is FQDESV (reference sequence). Trimming removed 5 bases at V and 2 bases at J, with 10 bases between. This CDR3 region has 13 residues. DNA of the CDR3: TGTGCCAGCAGCCCAGACAACCCCTACGAGCAGTACTTC. Its translation: CASSPDNPYEQYF.

This clone was counted a few times. The V gene is TRBV2, the J gene TRBJ1-2, with D hard to call. The CDR3 contains 13 residues. In germline, CDR1 is SNHLY, CDR2 FYNNEI. Deletions cut 7 bases from V and 3 bases from J, with 12 bases between. In nucleotides, the CDR3 is TGTGCCAGCAATGCAGAGCCGGACTATGGCTACACCTTC. This gives the protein CASNAEPDYGYTF. Full variable domain (rest looked up from reference TRBV2 and TRBJ1-2): EPEVTQTPSHQVTQMGQEVILRCVPISNHLYFYWYRQILGQKVEFLVSFYNNEISEKSEIFDDQFSVERPDGSNFTLKIRSTKLEDSAMYFCASNAEPDYGYTFGSGTRLTVV.

This clone was detected ten times or more. Other DNA sequences in the same sample also yield this CDR3. The rearrangement links TRBV5-1 to TRBJ2-7; a weak D match, TRBD2 (5 bases). V gave up 5 bases and J gave up 2 bases, with 14 bases separating them. The germline V gene encodes CDR1 SGHRS and CDR2 YFSETQ. The CDR3 contains 14 residues. The CDR3, as DNA: TGCGCCAGCAGTACGGGAACCCTAACCTACGAGCAGTACTTC. Translating gives CASSTGTLTYEQYF.

The V and J genes are TRBV7-2 and TRBJ2-7, with 8 bases matching TRBD2. This CDR3 has 16 amino acids. Germline loops: CDR1 SGHTA, CDR2 FQGNSA. Trimming took 2 bases from V and 2 from J; bases not matched to a gene: 8. The CDR3 DNA reads as TGTGCCAGCAGCTTAACCGGGACTAGTCTAACCTACGAGCAGTACTTC. It codes for CASSLTGTSLTYEQYF.

This chain connects TRBV19 to TRBJ1-4; D unresolved. The CDR3 totals 12 residues. Germline CDR1 reads LNHDA; CDR2 reads SQIVND (reference sequence). V lost 3 bases and J lost 11, with 10 bases in between. CDR3: CASSIPPEKLFF. DNA for the CDR3: TGTGCCAGTAGTATCCCCCCGGAGAAACTGTTTTTT. Filled out from reference TRBV19 and TRBJ1-4, the complete variable domain reads DGGITQSPKYLFRKEGQNVTLSCEQNLNHDAMYWYRQDPGQGLRLIYYSQIVNDFQKGDIAEGYSVSREKKESFPLTVTSAQKNPTAFYLCASSIPPEKLFFGSGTQLSVL.

This sequence joins TRBV12-5 and TRBJ1-5; D unclear. The CDR3 totals 13 residues. From germline, CDR1 is LGHNT and CDR2 FRNRAP. V was pared by 0 bases and J by 6 bases, with 6 bases between. CDR3 sequence (DNA): TGTGCTAGTGGTTTGGTACCCAGTCAGCCCCAGCATTTT. Protein product: CASGLVPSQPQHF.

This clone was seen a handful of times. The J gene is TRBJ1-6, the V gene TRBV5-4, with D unresolved. V lost 4 bases to trimming and J lost 5 bases, with 13 bases between them. The CDR3 extends over 15 amino acids. Germline V lookup: CDR1 SGHNT, CDR2 YYREEE (reference sequence). The CDR3 DNA reads TGTGCCAGCAGCGCTCAGGCGTGGAATAATTCACCCCTCCACTTT. Encoded protein: CASSAQAWNNSPLHF.

V gene TRBV30 combines with J gene TRBJ1-5; no definite D call. This CDR3 has 13 residues. Trimming took 3 bases from V and 8 from J, leaving 14 bases between them. Looked up from germline, CDR1 is GTSNPN and CDR2 is SVGIG (reference sequence). CDR3 DNA: TGTGCCTGGAGCCCTCGGGCTGGGGAGCCCCAGCATTTT. Encoded protein: CAWSPRAGEPQHF.

The chain uses TRBV5-6 and TRBJ1-5, with D unclear. Trimming cost V 5 bases and J 2 bases, with 17 bases left between them. The CDR3 runs to 16 residues. Per germline, CDR1 SGHDT and CDR2 YYEEEE. The CDR3 spells CASRDTGRGGNQPQHF. The CDR3 region has the DNA TGTGCCAGCAGAGACACCGGCCGAGGAGGCAATCAGCCCCAGCATTTT. Drawing the rest from reference TRBV5-6 and TRBJ1-5, the complete variable domain is DAGVTQSPTHLIKTRGQQVTLRCSPKSGHDTVSWYQQALGQGPQFIFQYYEEEERQRGNFPDRFSGHQFPNYSSELNVNALLLGDSALYLCASRDTGRGGNQPQHFGDGTRLSIL.

V gene TRBV30 combines with J gene TRBJ1-1; a weak D match, TRBD1 (5 bases). V lost 2 bases and J lost 4, with 14 bases in between. This CDR3 has 14 amino acids. Germline V gives CDR1 GTSNPN, CDR2 SVGIG (reference sequence). CDR3 sequence reads: CAWSKGRGRTEAFF. In nucleotides, the CDR3 is TGTGCCTGGAGTAAGGGGAGGGGACGCACTGAAGCTTTCTTT.

The chain combines TRBV28 with TRBJ1-1, with 7 nucleotides matching TRBD1. CDR1 is MDHEN and CDR2 is SYDVKM in the germline V gene. V shed 10 bases and J 1 base; nucleotides not matched to a gene: 15. The CDR3 runs 16 residues. This CDR3 is CATGGQWGTPNTEAFF. CDR3 coding DNA: TGTGCCACAGGGGGACAGTGGGGGACACCGAACACTGAAGCTTTCTTT.

V usage is TRBV7-3 and J usage is TRBJ2-7, with 8 bases fitting TRBD2. Germline-derived CDR1 and CDR2 are SGHTA and FQGTGA. V shed 5 bases and J 5 bases; nucleotides not matched to a gene: 11. This CDR3 contains 15 residues. In DNA, the CDR3 is TGTGCCAGCAGCCCCATCGGGGGGGCTTCGAACGAGCAGTACTTC. Residues: CASSPIGGASNEQYF.

This chain uses TRBV18 with TRBJ2-7; perhaps D is TRBD1 or TRBD2 (5 bases each). V lost 6 bases and J 7 bases, leaving 19 bases between the germline ends. Per the germline V gene, CDR1 is KGHSH and CDR2 is LQKENI. The CDR3 sequence is 14 residues long. The CDR3 bases are TGTGCCAGCTCCTTACCGGTCGGGACCCTAGAGCAGTACTTC. As protein: CASSLPVGTLEQYF.

The chain carries TRBV29-1 and TRBJ2-3, with D perhaps matching TRBD2 (5 bases). Trimming removed 3 bases at V and 4 bases at J, with 14 bases between. CDR1 is SQVTM and CDR2 is ANQGSEA in the germline V gene. The CDR3 has 14 residues. CDR3 nucleotides: TGCAGCGTTGATCGGGGTAGTGGGTCAGATACGCAGTATTTT. Its protein product is CSVDRGSGSDTQYF.

The chain links TRBV2 to TRBJ2-7; perhaps D is TRBD1 or TRBD2 (5 bases each). Germline V gives CDR1 SNHLY, CDR2 FYNNEI. V was pared by 7 bases and J by 0 bases, with 13 bases between. The CDR3 has 14 amino acids. The DNA of the CDR3 is TGTGCCAGCAAGGGGACCCCAAGCTCCTACGAGCAGTACTTC. Amino acid sequence: CASKGTPSSYEQYF. Using reference TRBV2 and TRBJ2-7 for the parts outside the CDR3, the full variable domain is EPEVTQTPSHQVTQMGQEVILRCVPISNHLYFYWYRQILGQKVEFLVSFYNNEISEKSEIFDDQFSVERPDGSNFTLKIRSTKLEDSAMYFCASKGTPSSYEQYFGPGTRLTVT.

V is TRBV5-1 and J is TRBJ2-3; 8 nucleotides line up with TRBD2. The ends lost 5 bases at V and 4 bases at J; junction bases unmatched: 12. Looked up from germline, CDR1 is SGHRS and CDR2 is YFSETQ. This CDR3 is 16 amino acids long. The CDR3 here is CASSPGLVVSADTQYF. The CDR3 DNA reads as TGCGCCAGCAGTCCGGGACTAGTAGTTTCGGCAGATACGCAGTATTTT.

The rearrangement uses TRBV5-6 and TRBJ1-5; no reliable D call. The CDR3 sequence is 15 residues long. Germline V gene lookup returns CDR1 SGHDT and CDR2 YYEEEE. Trimming shortened V by 3 bases and J by 3 bases, and 13 bases separated the two germline ends. CDR3 DNA sequence: TGTGCCAGCAGCTCCGAGTTGTGGGACAATCAGCCCCAGCATTTT. It encodes CASSSELWDNQPQHF.

The V gene is TRBV7-9, the J gene TRBJ2-5, with a possible D match to TRBD2 (5 bases). The germline CDR1 and CDR2 sequences are SEHNR and FQNEAQ (reference sequence). Trimming took 3 bases from V and 5 from J, leaving 16 bases between them. The CDR3 spans 15 residues. The CDR3 here is CASSFSGSRGETQYF. CDR3 nucleotide sequence: TGTGCCAGCAGCTTTTCCGGGTCCCGAGGGGAGACCCAGTACTTC.

In this sample, this clone turned up a few times. This rearrangement joins TRBV30 to TRBJ1-1; D call uncertain. The CDR3 contains 13 residues. Germline V gene data show CDR1 as GTSNPN and CDR2 as SVGIG (reference sequence). Trimming took off 3 bases at V and 2 bases at J, with 10 bases between the two ends. CDR3 bases: TGTGCCTGGAGGGGAGACACTAACACTGAAGCTTTCTTT. Its protein is CAWRGDTNTEAFF. Using reference TRBV30 and TRBJ1-1 for the parts outside the CDR3, the full variable domain is SQTIHQWPATLVQPVGSPLSLECTVEGTSNPNLYWYRQAAGRGLQLLFYSVGIGQISSEVPQNLSASRPQDRQFILSSKKLLLSDSGFYLCAWRGDTNTEAFFGQGTRLTVV.